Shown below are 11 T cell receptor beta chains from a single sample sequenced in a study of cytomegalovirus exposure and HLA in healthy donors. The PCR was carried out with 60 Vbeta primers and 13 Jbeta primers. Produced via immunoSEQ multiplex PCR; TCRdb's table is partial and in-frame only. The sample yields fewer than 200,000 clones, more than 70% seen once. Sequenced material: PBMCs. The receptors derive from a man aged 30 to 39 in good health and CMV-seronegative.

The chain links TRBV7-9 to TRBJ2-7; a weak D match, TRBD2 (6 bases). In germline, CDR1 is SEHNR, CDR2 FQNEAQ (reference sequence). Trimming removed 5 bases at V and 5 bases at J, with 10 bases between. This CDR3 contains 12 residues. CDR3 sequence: CASSRWGDEQYF. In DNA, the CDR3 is TGTGCCAGCAGCCGTTGGGGGGACGAGCAGTACTTC.

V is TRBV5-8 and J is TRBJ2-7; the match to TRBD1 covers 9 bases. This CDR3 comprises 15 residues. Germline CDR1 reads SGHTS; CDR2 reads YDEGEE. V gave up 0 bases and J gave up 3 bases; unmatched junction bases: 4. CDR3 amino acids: CASSLDRGLFYEQYF. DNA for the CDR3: TGTGCCAGCAGCTTGGACAGGGGGCTGTTCTACGAGCAGTACTTC.

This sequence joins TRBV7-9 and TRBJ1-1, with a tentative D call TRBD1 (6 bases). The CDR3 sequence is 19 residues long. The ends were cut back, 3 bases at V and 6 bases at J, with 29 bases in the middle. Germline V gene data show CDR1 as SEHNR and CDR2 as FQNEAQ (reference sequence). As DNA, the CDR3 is TGTGCCAGCAGCTTCATGATACAGGGTAGGTTAGCAGGCAACGCTGAAGCTTTCTTT. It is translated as CASSFMIQGRLAGNAEAFF.

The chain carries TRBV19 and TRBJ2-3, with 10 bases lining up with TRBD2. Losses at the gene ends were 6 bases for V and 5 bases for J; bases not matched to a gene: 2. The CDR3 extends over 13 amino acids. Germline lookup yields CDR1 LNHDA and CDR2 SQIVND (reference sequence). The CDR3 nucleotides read TGTGCCAGTAGCCAGCGGGAGGGAGATACGCAGTATTTT. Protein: CASSQREGDTQYF.

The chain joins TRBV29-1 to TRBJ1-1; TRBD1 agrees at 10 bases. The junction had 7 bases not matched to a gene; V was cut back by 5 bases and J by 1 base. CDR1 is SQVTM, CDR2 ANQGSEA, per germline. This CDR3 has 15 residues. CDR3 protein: CSVYPGQGWNTEAFF. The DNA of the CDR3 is TGCAGCGTTTATCCGGGACAGGGGTGGAACACTGAAGCTTTCTTT.

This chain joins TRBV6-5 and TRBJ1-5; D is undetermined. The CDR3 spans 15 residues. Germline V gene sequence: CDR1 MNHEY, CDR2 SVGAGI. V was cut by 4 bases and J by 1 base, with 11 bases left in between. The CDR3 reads CASSSGSRSNQPQHF. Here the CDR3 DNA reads TGTGCCAGCAGTTCCGGGAGTAGGAGCAATCAGCCCCAGCATTTT.

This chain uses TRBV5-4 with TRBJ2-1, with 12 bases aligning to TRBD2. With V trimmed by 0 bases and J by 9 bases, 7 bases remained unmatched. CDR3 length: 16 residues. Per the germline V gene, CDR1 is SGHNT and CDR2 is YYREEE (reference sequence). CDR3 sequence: CASSLDSSGGAGEQFF. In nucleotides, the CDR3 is TGTGCCAGCAGCTTGGATTCTAGCGGGGGGGCGGGTGAGCAGTTCTTC.

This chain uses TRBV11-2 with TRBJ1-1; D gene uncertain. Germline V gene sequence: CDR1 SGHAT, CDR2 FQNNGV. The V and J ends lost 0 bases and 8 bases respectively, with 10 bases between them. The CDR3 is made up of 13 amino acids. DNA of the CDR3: TGTGCCAGCAGCTTAGATCGCCGTGGCGAAGCTTTCTTT. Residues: CASSLDRRGEAFF.

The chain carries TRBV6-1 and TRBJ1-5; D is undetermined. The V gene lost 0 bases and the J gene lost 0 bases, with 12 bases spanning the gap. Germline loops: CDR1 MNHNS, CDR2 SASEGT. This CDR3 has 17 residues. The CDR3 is CASSEALRFNSNQPQHF. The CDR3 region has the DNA TGTGCCAGCAGTGAAGCGCTTCGGTTTAATAGCAATCAGCCCCAGCATTTT.

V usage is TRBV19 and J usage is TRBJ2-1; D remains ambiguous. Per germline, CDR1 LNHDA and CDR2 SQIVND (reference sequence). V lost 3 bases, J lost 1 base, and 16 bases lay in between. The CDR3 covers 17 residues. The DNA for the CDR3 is TGTGCCAGTAGTATTTACGAGAGTATGAGGTCCTACAATGAGCAGTTCTTC. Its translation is CASSIYESMRSYNEQFF.

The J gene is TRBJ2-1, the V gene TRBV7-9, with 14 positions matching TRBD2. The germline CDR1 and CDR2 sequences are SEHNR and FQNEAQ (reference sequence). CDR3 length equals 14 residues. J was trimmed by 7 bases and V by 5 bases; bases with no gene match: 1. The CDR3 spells CASSGTSGRNEQFF. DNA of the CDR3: TGTGCCAGCAGCGGGACTAGCGGGAGAAATGAGCAGTTCTTC.